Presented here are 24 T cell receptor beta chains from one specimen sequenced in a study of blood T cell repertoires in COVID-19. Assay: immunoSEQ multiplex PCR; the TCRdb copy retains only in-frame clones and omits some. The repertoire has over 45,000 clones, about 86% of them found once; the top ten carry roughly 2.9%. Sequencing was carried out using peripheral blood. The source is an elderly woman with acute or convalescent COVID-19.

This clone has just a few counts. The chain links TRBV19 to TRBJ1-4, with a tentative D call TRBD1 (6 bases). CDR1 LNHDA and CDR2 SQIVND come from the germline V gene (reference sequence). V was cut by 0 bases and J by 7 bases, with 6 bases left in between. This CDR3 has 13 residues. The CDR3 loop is CASSIDRGEKLFF. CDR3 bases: TGTGCCAGTAGTATAGACAGGGGTGAAAAACTGTTTTTT.

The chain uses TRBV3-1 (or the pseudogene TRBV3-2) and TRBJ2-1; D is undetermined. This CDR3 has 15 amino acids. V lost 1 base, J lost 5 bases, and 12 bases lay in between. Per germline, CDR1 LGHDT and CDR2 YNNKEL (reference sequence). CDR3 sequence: CASSQVFTVDNEQFF. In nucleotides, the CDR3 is TGTGCCAGCAGCCAAGTATTTACGGTCGACAATGAGCAGTTCTTC.

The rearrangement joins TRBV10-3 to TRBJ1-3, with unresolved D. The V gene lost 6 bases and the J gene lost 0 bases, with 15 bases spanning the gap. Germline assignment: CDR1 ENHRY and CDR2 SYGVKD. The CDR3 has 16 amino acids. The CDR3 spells CAIREPPTGSGNTIYF. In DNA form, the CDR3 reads TGTGCCATCAGGGAGCCCCCCACGGGCTCTGGAAACACCATATATTTT.

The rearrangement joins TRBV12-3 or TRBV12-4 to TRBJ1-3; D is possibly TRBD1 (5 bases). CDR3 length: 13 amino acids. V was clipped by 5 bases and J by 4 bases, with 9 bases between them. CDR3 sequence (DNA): TGTGCCAGCAGTCCTCGACAGGGAAACACCATATATTTT. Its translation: CASSPRQGNTIYF.

Here the CDR3 reads CASSLGGRQEKLFF. The CDR3, as DNA: TGTGCCAGCAGCTTAGGAGGCAGACAGGAAAAACTGTTTTTT. V and J are TRBV7-8 and TRBJ1-4; D might be TRBD1 (5 bases). From germline, CDR1 is SGHVS and CDR2 FQNEAQ. V shed 1 base and J shed 8 bases, with 11 bases lying between them. This CDR3 comprises 14 residues. The full variable domain, completed using reference TRBV7-8 and TRBJ1-4, is GAGVSQSPRYKVAKRGQDVALRCDPISGHVSLFWYQQALGQGPEFLTYFQNEAQLDKSGLPSDRFFAERPEGSVSTLKIQRTQQEDSAVYLCASSLGGRQEKLFFGSGTQLSVL.

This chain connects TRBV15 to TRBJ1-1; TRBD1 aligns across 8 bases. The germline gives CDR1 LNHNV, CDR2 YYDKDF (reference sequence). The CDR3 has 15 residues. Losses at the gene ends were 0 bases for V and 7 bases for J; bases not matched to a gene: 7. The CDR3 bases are TGTGCCACCAGCAGAGATAGGCTACAGGGGGTTGAAGCTTTCTTT. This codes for CATSRDRLQGVEAFF.

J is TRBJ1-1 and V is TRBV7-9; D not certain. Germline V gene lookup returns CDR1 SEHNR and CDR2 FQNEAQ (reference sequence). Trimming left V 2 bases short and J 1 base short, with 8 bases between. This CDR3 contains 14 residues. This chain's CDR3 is CASSLQQTNTEAFF. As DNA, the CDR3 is TGTGCCAGCAGCTTACAACAGACGAACACTGAAGCTTTCTTT.

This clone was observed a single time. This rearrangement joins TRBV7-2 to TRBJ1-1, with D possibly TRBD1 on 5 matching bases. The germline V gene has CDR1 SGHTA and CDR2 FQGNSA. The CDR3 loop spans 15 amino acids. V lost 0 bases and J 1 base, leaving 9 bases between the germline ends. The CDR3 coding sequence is TGTGCCAGCAGCTTAGCGCTGGGGGGGAACACTGAAGCTTTCTTT. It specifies CASSLALGGNTEAFF.

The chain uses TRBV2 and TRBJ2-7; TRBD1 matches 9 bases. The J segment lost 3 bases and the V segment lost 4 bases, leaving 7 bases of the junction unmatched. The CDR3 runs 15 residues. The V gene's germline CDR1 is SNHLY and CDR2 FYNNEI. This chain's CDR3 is CASSVEQGAYYEQYF. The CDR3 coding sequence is TGTGCCAGCAGTGTCGAACAGGGGGCGTACTACGAGCAGTACTTC.

In DNA form, the CDR3 reads TGTGCCAGCAGCCCTGACAGGGGTCAAGAGCAGTTCTTC. Encoded protein: CASSPDRGQEQFF. The chain links TRBV5-6 to TRBJ2-1; 8 bases are a match to TRBD1. CDR3 length: 13 amino acids. Germline trimming cut 4 bases from V and 10 bases from J; bases unmatched to any gene: 7. Germline-derived CDR1 and CDR2 are SGHDT and YYEEEE.

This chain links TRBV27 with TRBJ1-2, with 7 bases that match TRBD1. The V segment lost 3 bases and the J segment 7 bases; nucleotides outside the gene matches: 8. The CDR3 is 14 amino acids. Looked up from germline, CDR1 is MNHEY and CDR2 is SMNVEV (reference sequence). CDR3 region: CASSLAAGGSGYTF. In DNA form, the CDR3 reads TGTGCCAGCAGTTTGGCGGCAGGGGGGTCTGGCTACACCTTC.

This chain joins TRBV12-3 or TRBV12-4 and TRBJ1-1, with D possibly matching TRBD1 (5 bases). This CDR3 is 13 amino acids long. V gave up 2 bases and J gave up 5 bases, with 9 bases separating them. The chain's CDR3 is CASSLQGGTEAFF. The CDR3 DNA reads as TGTGCCAGCAGTTTACAGGGAGGAACTGAAGCTTTCTTT.

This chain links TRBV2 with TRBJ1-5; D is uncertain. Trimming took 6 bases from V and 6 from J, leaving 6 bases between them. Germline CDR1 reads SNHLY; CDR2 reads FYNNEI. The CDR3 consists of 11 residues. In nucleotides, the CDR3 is TGTGCCAGCAGGGCCAGTCAGCCCCAGCATTTT. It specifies CASRASQPQHF. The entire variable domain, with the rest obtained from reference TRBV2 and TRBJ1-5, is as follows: EPEVTQTPSHQVTQMGQEVILRCVPISNHLYFYWYRQILGQKVEFLVSFYNNEISEKSEIFDDQFSVERPDGSNFTLKIRSTKLEDSAMYFCASRASQPQHFGDGTRLSIL.

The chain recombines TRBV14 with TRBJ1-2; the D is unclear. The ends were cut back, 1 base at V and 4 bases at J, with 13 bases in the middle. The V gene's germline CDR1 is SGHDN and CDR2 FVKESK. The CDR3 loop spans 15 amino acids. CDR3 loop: CASSQVAAGIYGYTF. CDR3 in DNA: TGTGCCAGCAGCCAAGTAGCAGCGGGGATCTATGGCTACACCTTC. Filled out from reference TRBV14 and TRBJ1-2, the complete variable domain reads EAGVTQFPSHSVIEKGQTVTLRCDPISGHDNLYWYRRVMGKEIKFLLHFVKESKQDESGMPNNRFLAERTGGTYSTLKVQPAELEDSGVYFCASSQVAAGIYGYTFGSGTRLTVV.

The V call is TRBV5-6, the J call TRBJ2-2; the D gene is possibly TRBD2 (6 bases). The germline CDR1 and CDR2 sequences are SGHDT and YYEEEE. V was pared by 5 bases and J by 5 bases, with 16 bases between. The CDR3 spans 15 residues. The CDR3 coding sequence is TGTGCCAGCAGACCCTGGGGGGAAGGGACCGGGGAGCTGTTTTTT. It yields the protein CASRPWGEGTGELFF.

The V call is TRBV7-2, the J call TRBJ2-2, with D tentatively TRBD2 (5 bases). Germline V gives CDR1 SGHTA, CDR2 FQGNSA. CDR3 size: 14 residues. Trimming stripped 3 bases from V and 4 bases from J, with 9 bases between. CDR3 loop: CASSFRAGTGELFF. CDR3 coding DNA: TGTGCCAGCAGCTTTAGGGCGGGCACCGGGGAGCTGTTTTTT. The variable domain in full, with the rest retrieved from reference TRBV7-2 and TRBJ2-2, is GAGVSQSPSNKVTEKGKDVELRCDPISGHTALYWYRQSLGQGLEFLIYFQGNSAPDKSGLPSDRFSAERTGGSVSTLTIQRTQQEDSAVYLCASSFRAGTGELFFGEGSRLTVL.

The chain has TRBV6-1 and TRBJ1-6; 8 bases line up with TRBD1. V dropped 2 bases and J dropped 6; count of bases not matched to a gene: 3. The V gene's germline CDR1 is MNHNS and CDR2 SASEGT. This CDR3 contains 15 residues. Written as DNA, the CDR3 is TGTGCCAGCAGTGAAACGACAGGGGTTAATTCACCCCTCCACTTT. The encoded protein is CASSETTGVNSPLHF.

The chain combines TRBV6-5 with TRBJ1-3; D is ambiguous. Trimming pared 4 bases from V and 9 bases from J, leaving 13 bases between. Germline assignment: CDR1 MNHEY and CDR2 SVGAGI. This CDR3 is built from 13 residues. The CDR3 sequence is CASSWSRSGTIYF. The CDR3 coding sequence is TGTGCCAGCAGTTGGTCGCGTTCGGGCACCATATATTTT.

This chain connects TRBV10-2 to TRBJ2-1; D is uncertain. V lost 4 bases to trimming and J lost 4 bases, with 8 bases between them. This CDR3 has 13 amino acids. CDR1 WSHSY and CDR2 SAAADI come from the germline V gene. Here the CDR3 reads CASSVVGYNEQFF. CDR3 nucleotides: TGCGCCAGCAGTGTGGTCGGTTACAATGAGCAGTTCTTC.

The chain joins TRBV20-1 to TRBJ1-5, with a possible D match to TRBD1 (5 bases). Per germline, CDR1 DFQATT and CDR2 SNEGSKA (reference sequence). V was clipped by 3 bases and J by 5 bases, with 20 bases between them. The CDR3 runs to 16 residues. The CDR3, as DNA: TGCAGTGCTAGTCCCGAGGGCGCCGGGGGACATCAGCCCCAGCATTTT. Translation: CSASPEGAGGHQPQHF.

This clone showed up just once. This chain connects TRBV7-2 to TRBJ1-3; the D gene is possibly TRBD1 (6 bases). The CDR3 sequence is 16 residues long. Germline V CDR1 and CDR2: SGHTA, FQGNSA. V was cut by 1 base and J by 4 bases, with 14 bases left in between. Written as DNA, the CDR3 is TGTGCCAGCAGCTTAGTCGGATGGGGGGGCGGAAACACCATATATTTT. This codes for CASSLVGWGGGNTIYF. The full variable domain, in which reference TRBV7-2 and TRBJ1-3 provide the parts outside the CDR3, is GAGVSQSPSNKVTEKGKDVELRCDPISGHTALYWYRQSLGQGLEFLIYFQGNSAPDKSGLPSDRFSAERTGGSVSTLTIQRTQQEDSAVYLCASSLVGWGGGNTIYFGEGSWLTVV.

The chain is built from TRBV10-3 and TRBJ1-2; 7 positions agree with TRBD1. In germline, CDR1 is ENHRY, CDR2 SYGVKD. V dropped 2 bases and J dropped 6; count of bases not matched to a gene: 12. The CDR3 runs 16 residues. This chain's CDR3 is CAISEGPQGIGHGYTF. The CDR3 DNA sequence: TGTGCCATCAGTGAGGGCCCACAGGGGATAGGTCATGGCTACACCTTC.

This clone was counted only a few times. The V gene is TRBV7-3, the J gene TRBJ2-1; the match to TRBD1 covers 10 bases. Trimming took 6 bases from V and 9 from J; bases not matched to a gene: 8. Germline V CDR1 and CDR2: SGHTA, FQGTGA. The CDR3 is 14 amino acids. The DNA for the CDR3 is TGTGCCAGCAGTCCGGACAGGGGGTCGAGTGAGCAGTTCTTC. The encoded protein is CASSPDRGSSEQFF.

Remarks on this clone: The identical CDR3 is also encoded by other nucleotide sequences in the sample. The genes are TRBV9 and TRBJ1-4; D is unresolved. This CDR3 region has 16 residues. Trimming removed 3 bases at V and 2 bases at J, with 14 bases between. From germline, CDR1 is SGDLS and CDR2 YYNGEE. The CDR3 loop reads CASSGRGHGTNEKLFF. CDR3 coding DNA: TGTGCCAGCAGCGGTAGAGGGCACGGGACTAATGAAAAACTGTTTTTT.